This is a list of T cell receptor beta chains from one sample in a study of shared clonotypes between healthy human individuals. Libraries were prepared by immunoSEQ multiplex PCR; TCRdb keeps only in-frame clonotypes and omits some of them. The profile shows around 700,000 clones, roughly 72% of them singletons. Sequencing used memory CD4+ T cells sorted from blood. These receptors came from a woman in her 30s in good health. Each CDR3 is given with its conserved first and last residue. Fields, in order: clone size, D gene, J gene, V gene, CDR3 protein, CDR3 DNA. D genes are given only for firm matches. Expanded clones are given a class, and other clones once, few, many or no size at all.

abundance: .
d_gene: TRBD2
j_gene: TRBJ2-7
v_gene: TRBV30
CDR3aa: CAWSVSSSGSTYEQYF
CDR3nt: TGTGCCTGGAGTGTATCCTCGAGCGGGAGCACCTACGAGCAGTACTTC

abundance: .
d_gene: TRBD1
j_gene: TRBJ1-1
v_gene: TRBV12-5
CDR3aa: CASGARDRDFTEAFF
CDR3nt: TGTGCTAGCGGGGCCCGGGACAGGGACTTCACTGAAGCTTTCTTT

abundance: .
d_gene: TRBD1
j_gene: TRBJ1-2
v_gene: TRBV28
CDR3aa: CASRLPGQGSNGYTF
CDR3nt: TGTGCCAGCAGGCTTCCGGGACAGGGGTCAAATGGCTACACCTTC

abundance: once
d_gene: .
j_gene: TRBJ1-4
v_gene: TRBV4-1
CDR3aa: CASSQFISEKLFF
CDR3nt: TGCGCCAGCAGCCAATTTATATCGGAAAAACTGTTTTTT

abundance: .
d_gene: .
j_gene: TRBJ2-1
v_gene: TRBV7-2
CDR3aa: CASSRVALTYNEQFF
CDR3nt: TGTGCCAGCAGCCGGGTGGCTCTAACATACAATGAGCAGTTCTTC

abundance: once
d_gene: .
j_gene: TRBJ2-2
v_gene: TRBV9
CDR3aa: CASSALTAANTGELFF
CDR3nt: TGTGCCAGCAGCGCATTGACGGCGGCCAACACCGGGGAGCTGTTTTTT

abundance: .
d_gene: .
j_gene: TRBJ2-7
v_gene: TRBV6-1
CDR3aa: CASSGLGGYEQYF
CDR3nt: TGTGCCAGCAGTGGTTTAGGGGGCTACGAGCAGTACTTC

abundance: .
d_gene: .
j_gene: TRBJ2-7
v_gene: TRBV9
CDR3aa: CASSAGFLMDEQYF
CDR3nt: TGTGCCAGCAGCGCGGGATTTCTCATGGACGAGCAGTACTTC

abundance: .
d_gene: .
j_gene: TRBJ2-7
v_gene: TRBV6-5
CDR3aa: CASSYVGGGPYEQYF
CDR3nt: TGTGCCAGCAGTTACGTTGGGGGCGGGCCCTACGAGCAGTACTTC

abundance: .
d_gene: .
j_gene: TRBJ1-1
v_gene: TRBV2
CDR3aa: CASSDPGGTEAFF
CDR3nt: TGTGCCAGCAGTGACCCGGGGGGTACTGAAGCTTTCTTT

abundance: once
d_gene: .
j_gene: TRBJ2-7
v_gene: TRBV12-2
CDR3aa: CASRLKVRDRFYEQYF
CDR3nt: TGTGCAAGTCGCTTAAAGGTTAGGGACAGGTTTTACGAGCAGTACTTC

abundance: .
d_gene: TRBD1
j_gene: TRBJ1-5
v_gene: TRBV28
CDR3aa: CASRQGTYQPQHF
CDR3nt: TGTGCCAGCAGACAGGGGACATATCAGCCCCAGCATTTT

abundance: .
d_gene: TRBD1
j_gene: TRBJ2-7
v_gene: TRBV25-1
CDR3aa: CASSAGTGESYEQYF
CDR3nt: TGTGCCAGCAGTGCCGGGACAGGGGAGTCTTACGAGCAGTACTTC

abundance: .
d_gene: TRBD2
j_gene: TRBJ2-1
v_gene: TRBV19
CDR3aa: CASSMLAGVPFF
CDR3nt: TGTGCCAGTAGTATGCTAGCGGGAGTTCCATTCTTC

abundance: .
d_gene: TRBD1
j_gene: TRBJ2-5
v_gene: TRBV7-9
CDR3aa: CASSLGGQVETQYF
CDR3nt: TGTGCCAGCAGCTTAGGGGGACAGGTCGAGACCCAGTACTTC

abundance: .
d_gene: .
j_gene: TRBJ2-2
v_gene: TRBV2
CDR3aa: CASRGTATGELFF
CDR3nt: TGTGCCAGCAGGGGGACTGCCACCGGGGAGCTGTTTTTT

abundance: .
d_gene: .
j_gene: TRBJ2-1
v_gene: TRBV6-5
CDR3aa: CASSSLGTKQFF
CDR3nt: TGTGCCAGCAGTTCCCTCGGGACGAAGCAGTTCTTC

abundance: .
d_gene: TRBD2
j_gene: TRBJ2-1
v_gene: TRBV19
CDR3aa: CASSNSGSGVYNEQFF
CDR3nt: TGTGCCAGTAGCAATAGCGGGAGCGGAGTCTACAATGAGCAGTTCTTC

abundance: few
d_gene: TRBD1
j_gene: TRBJ1-1
v_gene: TRBV11-1
CDR3aa: CASSLRDRPLNTEAFF
CDR3nt: TGTGCCAGCAGCTTAAGGGACAGGCCGCTGAACACTGAAGCTTTCTTT

abundance: .
d_gene: .
j_gene: TRBJ2-5
v_gene: TRBV5-4
CDR3aa: CASSLASGKETQYF
CDR3nt: TGTGCCAGCAGCTTGGCATCGGGGAAAGAGACCCAGTACTTC

abundance: .
d_gene: TRBD1
j_gene: TRBJ1-1
v_gene: TRBV5-1
CDR3aa: CASSWSPDRVTEAFF
CDR3nt: TGCGCCAGCAGCTGGAGTCCGGACAGGGTCACTGAAGCTTTCTTT

abundance: .
d_gene: .
j_gene: TRBJ2-2
v_gene: TRBV2
CDR3aa: CASSERPTGELFF
CDR3nt: TGTGCCAGCAGTGAACGACCAACCGGGGAGCTGTTTTTT

abundance: .
d_gene: .
j_gene: TRBJ2-7
v_gene: TRBV6-1
CDR3aa: CASSIGGASYEQYF
CDR3nt: TGTGCCAGCAGTATAGGGGGGGCCTCCTACGAGCAGTACTTC

abundance: few
d_gene: .
j_gene: TRBJ1-2
v_gene: TRBV7-2
CDR3aa: CASSLVWTDYGYTF
CDR3nt: TGTGCCAGCAGCTTAGTTTGGACAGACTATGGCTACACCTTC

abundance: .
d_gene: .
j_gene: TRBJ1-2
v_gene: TRBV30
CDR3aa: CAWSVHGNGYTF
CDR3nt: TGTGCCTGGAGTGTACACGGGAATGGCTACACCTTC

abundance: .
d_gene: .
j_gene: TRBJ2-1
v_gene: TRBV28
CDR3aa: CASIGTPNNEQFF
CDR3nt: TGTGCCAGCATCGGGACTCCCAACAATGAGCAGTTCTTC

abundance: .
d_gene: .
j_gene: TRBJ1-2
v_gene: TRBV6-5
CDR3aa: CASSTDGRYGYTF
CDR3nt: TGTGCCAGCAGTACGGACGGGCGCTATGGCTACACCTTC

abundance: .
d_gene: TRBD2
j_gene: TRBJ2-1
v_gene: TRBV2
CDR3aa: CASSEQREGYEQFF
CDR3nt: TGTGCCAGCAGTGAGCAGCGGGAGGGTTATGAGCAGTTCTTC

abundance: .
d_gene: TRBD1
j_gene: TRBJ2-5
v_gene: TRBV9
CDR3aa: CASSAHGTGYEETQYF
CDR3nt: TGTGCCAGCAGCGCCCACGGGACAGGGTATGAGGAGACCCAGTACTTC

abundance: many
d_gene: TRBD1
j_gene: TRBJ1-5
v_gene: TRBV19
CDR3aa: CASSTPTGEQPQHF
CDR3nt: TGTGCCAGTAGCACCCCGACAGGGGAACAGCCCCAGCATTTT

abundance: .
d_gene: .
j_gene: TRBJ1-6
v_gene: TRBV6-5
CDR3aa: CASTHSANYNSPLHF
CDR3nt: TGTGCCAGCACCCATTCGGCCAACTATAATTCACCCCTCCACTTT

abundance: once
d_gene: .
j_gene: TRBJ1-5
v_gene: TRBV28
CDR3aa: CASSTGWPNQPQHF
CDR3nt: TGTGCCAGCAGCACAGGGTGGCCTAATCAGCCCCAGCATTTT

abundance: .
d_gene: TRBD1
j_gene: TRBJ2-7
v_gene: TRBV28
CDR3aa: CASSLLGTGRYEQYF
CDR3nt: TGTGCCAGCAGTTTATTGGGGACAGGGCGGTACGAGCAGTACTTC

abundance: .
d_gene: .
j_gene: TRBJ2-5
v_gene: TRBV5-1
CDR3aa: CASSLEWGTLGTQYF
CDR3nt: TGCGCCAGCAGCTTGGAATGGGGGACCTTAGGGACCCAGTACTTC

abundance: .
d_gene: .
j_gene: TRBJ1-5
v_gene: TRBV28
CDR3aa: CASSILDQPQHF
CDR3nt: TGTGCCAGCAGTATCCTAGATCAGCCCCAGCATTTT

abundance: .
d_gene: .
j_gene: TRBJ2-1
v_gene: TRBV10-2
CDR3aa: CASSEGRSSYNEQFF
CDR3nt: TGCGCCAGCAGTGAGGGCAGAAGCTCCTACAATGAGCAGTTCTTC

abundance: .
d_gene: TRBD2
j_gene: TRBJ2-5
v_gene: TRBV4-1
CDR3aa: CASSQDRAGSGRRETQYF
CDR3nt: TGCGCCAGCAGCCAAGATCGCGCTGGTAGCGGGAGGAGAGAGACCCAGTACTTC

abundance: .
d_gene: .
j_gene: TRBJ1-2
v_gene: TRBV5-1
CDR3aa: CASSLVGGRGYTF
CDR3nt: TGCGCCAGCAGCTTGGTTGGGGGGCGCGGCTACACCTTC

abundance: few
d_gene: TRBD1
j_gene: TRBJ1-2
v_gene: TRBV5-4
CDR3aa: CASSHLDRAGYTF
CDR3nt: TGTGCCAGCAGCCACCTTGACAGGGCGGGCTACACCTTC

abundance: .
d_gene: .
j_gene: TRBJ1-5
v_gene: TRBV2
CDR3aa: CASRTIQGNQPQHF
CDR3nt: TGTGCCAGCAGGACCATTCAGGGAAATCAGCCCCAGCATTTT

abundance: .
d_gene: .
j_gene: TRBJ2-1
v_gene: TRBV7-6
CDR3aa: CASSRMGARSSYNEQFF
CDR3nt: TGTGCCAGCAGCCGGATGGGAGCCCGGAGCTCCTACAATGAGCAGTTCTTC

abundance: .
d_gene: .
j_gene: TRBJ2-3
v_gene: TRBV13
CDR3aa: CASSPGTGKNTQYF
CDR3nt: TGTGCCAGCAGCCCTGGGACCGGGAAGAATACGCAGTATTTT